This paragraph reports one TCR beta chain. Authors' data handling: Nucleated cell counts were estimated from reference gene primer amplification. TCRdb keeps only in-frame clones here, not all; method: immunoSEQ multiplex PCR. V and J calls and clone size follow that table, whereas D and trimming were derived from the DNA. The data contain about 200,000 clones, more than 75% of them singletons. This sample was taken from a study of blood T cell repertoires in COVID-19. Study-level background: Donors in the United States, Italy and Spain gave samples during acute or convalescent COVID-19. Nucleic acid was either cDNA or gDNA, and it came from T cells, B-cell-depleted T cells, or PBMCs.

J gave up 0 bases and V 8 bases, and 10 bases lay outside the gene matches. CDR1 and CDR2 from the germline V gene are SNHLY and FYNNEI. The CDR3 contains 16 residues. The chain joins TRBV2 to TRBJ1-1, with 9 bases aligning to TRBD1. The sequence was collected from a man aged 40-49 years with active or convalescent COVID-19. Input material: peripheral blood. The CDR3, as DNA: TGTGCCAGCGGACAGGGGACCTATACCATGAACACTGAAGCTTTCTTT. Translated: CASGQGTYTMNTEAFF.